The clone carrying this TCR beta chain was recorded once. Its antigen is still unknown. RNA transcripts provided the template for amplifying TCR beta CDR3 regions. First-round RT-PCR employed HTBI primers, with a second-round multiplex PCR after it. TCRdb fed the multiplex PCR reads into MiXCR, producing one record per CDR3 protein. The data hold hundreds of thousands of distinct CDR3 sequences, with under 25% observed a single time. This record belongs to a study of Graves' ophthalmopathy and Graves' hyperthyroidism. General observations from the study: Blood repertoires reportedly contained most expanded thyroid clonotypes above 0.001 frequency. The model forecast ophthalmopathy progression, reaching about 70% sensitivity and approximately 72% specificity.

Other autoimmune disease, uncontrolled infection, pregnancy and lactation led to exclusion. V shed 10 bases and J shed 1 base, with 14 bases lying between them. The CDR3 has 13 amino acids. Per the germline V gene, CDR1 is MNHEY and CDR2 is SMNVEV (reference sequence). V is TRBV27 and J is TRBJ2-7; D might be TRBD1 (6 bases). The clonotype was recovered from a young woman with stable Graves' hyperthyroidism. Sequencing was carried out using peripheral blood. The CDR3 is CAIRTASSYEQYF. The CDR3 coding sequence is TGTGCCATTCGGACAGCTTCTTCCTACGAGCAGTACTTC.